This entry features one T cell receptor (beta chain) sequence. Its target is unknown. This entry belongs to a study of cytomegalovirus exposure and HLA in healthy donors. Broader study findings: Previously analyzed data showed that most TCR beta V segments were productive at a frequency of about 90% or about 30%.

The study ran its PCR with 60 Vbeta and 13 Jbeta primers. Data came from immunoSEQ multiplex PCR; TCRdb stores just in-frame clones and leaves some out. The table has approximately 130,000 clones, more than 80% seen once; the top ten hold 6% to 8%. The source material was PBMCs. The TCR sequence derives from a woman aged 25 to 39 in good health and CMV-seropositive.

In DNA, the CDR3 is TGTGCCTGGACTGGACAATTGGGAAACACCATATATTTT. It encodes CAWTGQLGNTIYF. This chain uses TRBV30 with TRBJ1-3; D may be TRBD1 (5 bases). Germline lookup yields CDR1 GTSNPN and CDR2 SVGIG (reference sequence). CDR3 length: 13 residues. Trimming took 4 bases from V and 4 from J, leaving 11 bases between them.